This T cell receptor beta chain was recorded in a study of blood T cell repertoires in COVID-19. Study in general: Donors in the United States, Italy and Spain gave samples during acute or convalescent COVID-19.

In the authors' methods: Reference gene primer amplification gave estimated nucleated cell counts. Produced via immunoSEQ multiplex PCR; TCRdb's table is partial and in-frame only. The V and J calls and the clone size are those of that table, but D and trimming were determined from the DNA. The table includes fewer than 95,000 clones, around 86% detected once. Sequencing input: peripheral blood. This TCR came from a man between 50 and 59 years old with active or convalescent COVID-19.

The CDR3 loop reads CASSYGQAKNIQYF. The DNA for the CDR3 is TGTGCCAGCAGCTACGGACAGGCCAAAAACATTCAGTACTTC. The chain has TRBV3-1 (or the pseudogene TRBV3-2) and TRBJ2-4, with TRBD1 as a possible D gene (6 bases). V lost 5 bases to trimming and J lost 1 base, with 9 bases between them. CDR3 length equals 14 residues. Germline lookup yields CDR1 LGHDT and CDR2 YNNKEL (reference sequence).